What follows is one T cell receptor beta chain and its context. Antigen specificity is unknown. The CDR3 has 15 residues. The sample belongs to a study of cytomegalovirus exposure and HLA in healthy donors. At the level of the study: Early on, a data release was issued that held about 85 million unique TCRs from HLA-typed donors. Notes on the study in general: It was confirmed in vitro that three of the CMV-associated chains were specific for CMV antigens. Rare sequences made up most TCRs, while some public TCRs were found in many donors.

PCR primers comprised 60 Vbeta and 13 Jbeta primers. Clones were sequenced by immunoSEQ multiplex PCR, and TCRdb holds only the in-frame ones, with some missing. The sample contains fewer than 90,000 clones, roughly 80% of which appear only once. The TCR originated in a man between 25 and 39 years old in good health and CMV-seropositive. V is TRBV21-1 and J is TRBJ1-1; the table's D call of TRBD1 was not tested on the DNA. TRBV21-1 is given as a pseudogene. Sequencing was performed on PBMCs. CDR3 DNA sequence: TGTGCCAGCAGCCTCGGGACAGGGGGAAATACTGAAGCTTTCTTT. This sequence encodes CASSLGTGGNTEAFF.